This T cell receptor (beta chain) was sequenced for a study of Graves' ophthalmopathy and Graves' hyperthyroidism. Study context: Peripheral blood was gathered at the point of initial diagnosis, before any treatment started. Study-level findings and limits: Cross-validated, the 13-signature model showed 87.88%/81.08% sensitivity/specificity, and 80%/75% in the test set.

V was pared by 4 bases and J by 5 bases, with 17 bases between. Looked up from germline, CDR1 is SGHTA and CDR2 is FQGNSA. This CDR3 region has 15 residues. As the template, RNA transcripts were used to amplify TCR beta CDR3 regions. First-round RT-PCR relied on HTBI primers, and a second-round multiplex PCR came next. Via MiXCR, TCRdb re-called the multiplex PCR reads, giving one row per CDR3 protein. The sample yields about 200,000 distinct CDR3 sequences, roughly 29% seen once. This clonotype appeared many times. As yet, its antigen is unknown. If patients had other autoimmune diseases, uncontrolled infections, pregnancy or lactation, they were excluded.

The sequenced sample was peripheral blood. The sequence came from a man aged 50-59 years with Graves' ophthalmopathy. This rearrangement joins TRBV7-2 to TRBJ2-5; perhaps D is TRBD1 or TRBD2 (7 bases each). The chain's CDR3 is CASSSGSGGAETQYF. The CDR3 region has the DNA TGTGCCAGCAGCTCAGGGTCAGGGGGGGCGGAGACCCAGTACTTC.